The present entry profiles one TCR beta chain with its context. The antigen it binds to is not known. Per-nucleotide qualities are absent, and no much larger clonotype sits a single base away. The sample originates from a study of T-cell reconstitution after alpha-beta-depleted transplantation in children (dated by TCRdb to between 2015 and 2016). With regard to the full study: Using TCR repertoire profiling, the study quantitatively followed how T-cell immune reconstitution unfolded in children after TCRalphabeta/CD19-depleted allogeneic hematopoietic cell transplantation. Study-level results and caveats: In some patients, the high TCRbeta diversity seen at day 60 was put down to recipient T cells and intrathymic progenitors that had survived conditioning. About two months after transplant, the apparently early recovery of alphabetaT-cell counts reportedly depended on just several hundred clones that had expanded rapidly and came from non-depleted graft cells. Over the following months the frequencies of hyperexpanded clones went down, and after one year T-cell counts and TCRbeta diversity were mostly credited to newly produced T cells.

The library relied on PCR. The run used an Illumina HiSeq 2500. TCR library preparation used molecular barcoding, with unique molecular identifiers applied to normalize quantification of the TCRbeta repertoire. The public reads were reanalyzed by TCRdb: fastp trimming at Q25, MiXCR alignment, in-frame beta chains only. When rows share a CDR3 protein, they turn into one entry using the most common DNA and genes. The sample profile shows some 840,000 distinct CDR3 sequences; approximately 15% of them were found once. Approximately 5% of the sample is held by the ten biggest clonotypes. The sample's treatment or condition label, decoded: allogeneic hematopoietic cell transplantation with graft depleted of TCRalphabeta T cells and CD19 B cells. TCRalphabeta/CD19-depleted allogeneic hematopoietic cell grafts were given to the transplant recipients, all of whom were children. The germline V gene (reference sequence) supplies CDR1 DFQATT and CDR2 SNEGSKA. V loses 3 bases, J loses 4 bases, and the germline ends lie 21 bases apart. The CDR3 runs 17 residues from the cysteine to the phenylalanine. Only the CDR3 DNA is retained, 51 bases long and in frame from the first base.

This receptor was obtained from a male patient between 10 and 17 years old who had a stem cell transplant for acute lymphoblastic leukemia, so the T cells may come from the graft donor. Sequenced here: PBMCs, mostly from graft donor cells, sampled 360 days after TCRalphabeta/CD19-depleted stem cell transplant. This chain joins TRBV20-1 to TRBJ2-2, with the D gene not clear enough to name. The nucleotide sequence reads TGCAGTGCTAGTCCCGCTACAACGGCTCACGGCACCGGGGAGCTGTTTTTT. Its amino acids are CSASPATTAHGTGELFF.